One sample yielded the 3 T cell receptor beta chains listed below, sequenced in a study of shared clonotypes between healthy human individuals. Measured with immunoSEQ multiplex PCR; TCRdb has only the in-frame clones, and not every one. There are about 2 million clones in the sample; approximately 94% occur only once, and around 1.1% lies in the top ten. CD8 cells classed as naive were CD45RO-negative and positively selected for CCR7, excluding terminally differentiated effector memory CD45RA+ cells. The sequencing input was naive CD8+ T cells sorted from blood. Receptors were obtained from a young man in good health.

Details on this clone: This may come from a read error, since a much larger clone is one base off. V and J are TRBV30 and TRBJ2-7; 7 bases are shared with TRBD1. The CDR3 totals 15 residues. The germline V gene encodes CDR1 GTSNPN and CDR2 SVGIG (reference sequence). DNA of the CDR3: TGTGCCTGGAGTATCGGCGGACAGGCCTCCCACGAGCAGTACTTC. It translates to CAWSIGGQASHEQYF. Looking up the rest from reference TRBV30 and TRBJ2-7 gives the full variable domain: SQTIHQWPATLVQPVGSPLSLECTVEGTSNPNLYWYRQAAGRGLQLLFYSVGIGQISSEVPQNLSASRPQDRQFILSSKKLLLSDSGFYLCAWSIGGQASHEQYFGPGTRLTVT.

The chain recombines TRBV5-6 with TRBJ2-1, with D possibly TRBD2 on 6 matching bases. V was shortened by 4 bases and J by 15 bases, with 17 bases between the two germline ends. CDR1 is SGHDT and CDR2 is YYEEEE in the germline V gene. This CDR3 contains 12 residues. The CDR3 is CASSQQTSFLFF. CDR3 in DNA: TGTGCCAGCAGCCAACAGACTAGTTTCCTGTTCTTC.

The chain recombines TRBV5-5 with TRBJ1-1; no reliable D call. CDR3 length equals 14 residues. V was shortened by 5 bases and J by 1 base, with 12 bases between the two germline ends. Looked up from germline, CDR1 is SGHKS and CDR2 is YYEKEE (reference sequence). The CDR3 loop is CASRYPPPNTEAFF. CDR3 DNA sequence: TGTGCCAGCAGGTACCCCCCGCCGAACACTGAAGCTTTCTTT.